This record covers a single TCR beta chain. In its sample, this clonotype was seen a few times. Its target antigen remains unknown. Per-nucleotide qualities are absent, and no much larger clonotype sits a single base away. Ophthalmopathy patients had moderately to severely active disease, Clinical Activity Score of at least 3, NOSPECS grade of at least 4, and duration under 3 months. Any patient with an uncontrolled infection, another autoimmune disease, pregnancy or lactation was excluded. Diagnoses relied on clinical symptoms, serum thyroxine and TRAb, thyroid ultrasound and orbital computed tomography. PBMCs were separated from about 10 ml of fresh peripheral blood using Ficoll-Paque density gradient centrifugation. Total RNA was extracted using Trizol reagent, and RNA quality was assessed on an Agilent 2100 Bioanalyzer. Amplification of TCR beta CDR3 regions was carried out from RNA transcripts. For the first round of RT-PCR on the TCR CDR3, the HTBI primer set was used together with the Qiagen OneStep RT-PCR kit. The libraries were constructed in a second round of multiplex PCR and then size-selected and purified. Libraries were sequenced paired-end with 100 bp reads on an Illumina HiSeq2000. As for the original processing: Raw data were processed with SOAPnuke, discarding reads with adapters, uncalled bases, mean Phred below 15, or no exact constant-primer or identifier match. COPE v1.2.5 was used to merge the high-quality paired reads, and each unique nucleotide sequence was defined as a clonotype. MiTCR v1.1 was used to align clonotypes to the IMGT TRBV, TRBD and TRBJ reference segments. Only V-J combinations with frequency above 0.0001, covering 99% to 99.2% of repertoires, were analysed. The TCS score was defined as the ratio of F50 (clonal expansion) to E x V (chaos), calculated using BLOSUM62-based TCRdist between CDR3 peptides within each V-J. Welch's t-statistics and random forest reduced fewer than 600 V-J features to 13, which were used in a naive Bayes classifier (R e1071). TCRdb passed the public sequencing reads through fastp at Q25 and MiXCR, retaining productive beta sequences. Every CDR3 protein is listed once, alongside the most common genes and DNA of its rows. None of the V and J calls come from the authors' own analysis; TCRdb made them. The sample table shows fewer than 350,000 distinct CDR3 sequences, and around a fifth are seen once. The top ten clonotypes cover less than 45% of the sample.

This sample was included in a study of T cells in Graves' hyperthyroidism and ophthalmopathy (dated by TCRdb to between 2018 and 2021). General notes on the study: Peripheral blood was sampled at the time of initial diagnosis, prior to any treatment. To identify TCR V-J signatures that set the groups apart, the researchers used a discovery cohort of 100 patients, made up of fewer than 50 with Graves' ophthalmopathy and around 58 with stable Graves' hyperthyroidism. Prospective prediction of ophthalmopathy was tested in an independent validation cohort consisting of 18 to 20 hyperthyroidism patients and approximately 16 patients who later progressed to ophthalmopathy. The roughly 100 discovery patients were randomly divided into training and test sets at a 7:3 ratio. Thyroid tissue and blood T-cell repertoires from several Graves' hyperthyroidism patients were also compared in the study. After sampling, hyperthyroidism patients received methimazole starting at 30 mg daily, and ophthalmopathy patients received high-dose intravenous methylprednisolone. The paper describes TCR Vbeta CDR3 sequencing of some 130 peripheral blood samples, made up of some 42 ophthalmopathy patients, roughly 80 hyperthyroidism patients and approximately 17 progressor patients.

The study at large found these results: A 13 V-J signature model separated ophthalmopathy from stable hyperthyroidism, with about 90% sensitivity and around 84% specificity in cross-validation and 80%/75% in testing. Sample size was not statistically predetermined, and blinding of investigators to group allocation was not performed. During validation, the model predicted progression to ophthalmopathy a median of about 5.9 months ahead of onset, with more than 60% sensitivity and 72.22% specificity. Most expanded thyroid clonotypes (frequency above 0.001) were also detected in blood, suggesting blood repertoires may reflect thyroid immune responses.

The germline V gene gives CDR1 as MNHGY and CDR2 as SVAAGI. V sheds 5 bases and J sheds 7 bases, leaving 5 bases between their ends. Measured from the cysteine to the phenylalanine, the CDR3 is 11 residues long. Only the CDR3 part of the read is kept: 33 bases, read in frame from the first base. The source is a man over 45 with Graves' ophthalmopathy. The sample was blood. The V and J segments used are TRBV6-9 and TRBJ1-4, with the D gene not confidently named. The CDR3 region reads CASSNSEKLFF. The bases are TGTGCCAGCAGTAACTCTGAAAAACTGTTTTTT.